Shown below are 22 T cell receptor beta chains from a single sample sequenced in a study of T cells in Graves' hyperthyroidism and ophthalmopathy. There were TCR beta CDR3 regions amplified from RNA transcripts. First-round RT-PCR of the TCR CDR3 relied on the HTBI primer set. TCRdb used MiXCR to reprocess the multiplex PCR reads, holding one entry per CDR3 protein. The table has 370,000 or so distinct CDR3 sequences, 13% seen once; the top ten hold less than 25%. The sequenced material came from blood. These receptors originate from a man aged 25 to 40 with Graves' hyperthyroidism that later progressed to Graves' ophthalmopathy.

This sequence joins TRBV6-5 and TRBJ2-1; no reliable D call. The germline gives CDR1 MNHEY, CDR2 SVGAGI. The germline V and J ends were trimmed by 0 bases and 2 bases, with 11 bases remaining between them. This CDR3 comprises 16 residues. Here the CDR3 reads CASSYSSQLPYNEQFF. The CDR3 DNA is TGTGCCAGCAGTTACTCGAGTCAGTTACCCTACAATGAGCAGTTCTTC.

This CDR3 is CASSVSAVQETQYF. The CDR3 DNA reads as TGTGCCAGCAGCGTCAGTGCGGTTCAAGAGACCCAGTACTTC. This rearrangement joins TRBV9 to TRBJ2-5; the D is unclear. Trimming removed 2 bases from V and 2 bases from J, with 10 bases in between. The CDR3 is made up of 14 amino acids. The germline gives CDR1 SGDLS, CDR2 YYNGEE.

This clonotype was observed a handful of times. The chain recombines TRBV20-1 with TRBJ1-3; unclear D gene. From germline, CDR1 is DFQATT and CDR2 SNEGSKA (reference sequence). The V end was cut by 3 bases, the J end by 1 base, with 4 bases between. CDR3 length equals 12 residues. The CDR3 nucleotides are TGCAGTGCTAGTGGGTCTGGAAACACCATATATTTT. It encodes CSASGSGNTIYF.

Many counts were recorded for this clonotype. The chain links TRBV2 to TRBJ1-5; no definite D call. V was cut by 7 bases and J by 2 bases, with 9 bases left in between. This CDR3 contains 13 residues. CDR1 SNHLY and CDR2 FYNNEI come from the germline V gene. CDR3 bases: TGTGCCAGCATCGAGGTGGGCAATCAGCCCCAGCATTTT. This sequence encodes CASIEVGNQPQHF.

This clonotype was counted ten times or more. The J gene is TRBJ1-5, the V gene TRBV7-8; D possibly corresponds to TRBD1 (6 bases). The CDR3 contains 16 residues. The germline gives CDR1 SGHVS, CDR2 FQNEAQ. V gave up 1 base and J gave up 5 bases, with 15 bases separating them. Here the CDR3 DNA reads TGTGCCAGCAGCTTAGTATGGAGGGGGGGTCATCAGCCCCAGCATTTT. Its protein is CASSLVWRGGHQPQHF.

This clonotype was seen many times. J is TRBJ1-6 and V is TRBV28, with 7 bases identical to TRBD1. Per germline, CDR1 MDHEN and CDR2 SYDVKM. V lost 6 bases and J lost 7; bases outside the gene matches: 3. The CDR3 length is 13 residues. CDR3: CASSHRGNSPLHF. CDR3 nucleotides: TGTGCCAGCAGCCACAGGGGAAATTCACCCCTCCACTTT.

This chain links TRBV5-1 with TRBJ2-1; D tentatively reads TRBD1 or TRBD2 (6 bases each). The CDR3 is made up of 16 amino acids. V was trimmed by 0 bases and J by 8 bases, leaving 18 bases between them. The germline V gene has CDR1 SGHRS and CDR2 YFSETQ. The CDR3 loop is CASSLVSGASIYEQFF. Written as DNA, the CDR3 is TGCGCCAGCAGCTTGGTTTCGGGGGCGTCTATCTATGAGCAGTTCTTC.

The chain carries TRBV30 and TRBJ2-7; the D gene is possibly TRBD2 (5 bases). The CDR3 runs 16 residues. V was clipped by 1 base and J by 2 bases, with 18 bases between them. Germline-derived CDR1 and CDR2 are GTSNPN and SVGIG (reference sequence). This CDR3 is CAWSDILPAGPYEQYF. The CDR3 DNA reads as TGTGCCTGGAGTGACATACTCCCCGCGGGTCCCTACGAGCAGTACTTC.

This clonotype was observed a few times. The chain links TRBV29-1 to TRBJ2-1; D is unclear. Germline CDR1 and CDR2: SQVTM and ANQGSEA. The CDR3 loop spans 12 amino acids. Trimming took off 0 bases at V and 6 bases at J, with 6 bases between the two ends. CDR3 sequence: CSVEEGINEQFF. The CDR3 coding sequence is TGCAGCGTTGAAGAGGGAATCAATGAGCAGTTCTTC.

This clonotype was counted at least ten times. V and J are TRBV29-1 and TRBJ1-2; 8 positions match TRBD1. This CDR3 contains 15 residues. Germline values: CDR1 SQVTM, CDR2 ANQGSEA. With V trimmed by 0 bases and J by 4 bases, 7 bases remained unmatched. In DNA, the CDR3 is TGCAGCGTTGAAGATCTTCGGACAGGGCGCTATGGCTACACCTTC. This codes for CSVEDLRTGRYGYTF.

As for this clonotype: One base away lies a much larger clone, so this may be a sequencing read error. The chain links TRBV6-1 to TRBJ2-1, with 8 bases that match TRBD2. V was pared by 6 bases and J by 7 bases, with 8 bases of the junction left unmatched. Germline loops: CDR1 MNHNS, CDR2 SASEGT. The CDR3 covers 14 residues. The CDR3 nucleotides are TGTGCCAGCAGATCCGGGACTAGGCGGAATGAGCAGTTCTTC. Translated, it gives CASRSGTRRNEQFF.

This clonotype came up a few times. The genes are TRBV18 and TRBJ1-4; D possibly corresponds to TRBD1 (5 bases). Germline lookup yields CDR1 KGHSH and CDR2 LQKENI. V gave up 3 bases and J gave up 1 base, with 12 bases separating them. The CDR3 sequence is 16 residues long. The chain's CDR3 is CASSPRGPVTNEKLFF. CDR3 bases: TGTGCCAGCTCACCTCGGGGACCGGTAACTAATGAAAAACTGTTTTTT.

This clonotype was seen a handful of times. The rearrangement uses TRBV5-1 and TRBJ1-2; TRBD1 agrees at 7 bases. Germline CDR1 is SGHRS and CDR2 is YFSETQ. The CDR3 sequence is 14 residues long. Trimming cost V 2 bases and J 5 bases; bases outside gene matches: 6. Written as DNA, the CDR3 is TGCGCCAGCAGCTTAGGACAGGATGATTATGGCTACACCTTC. Translating it yields CASSLGQDDYGYTF.

Many counts were recorded for this clonotype. The chain employs TRBV9 and TRBJ2-7; 8 bases agree with TRBD1. CDR1 is SGDLS and CDR2 is YYNGEE in the germline V gene. The CDR3 has 15 residues. The V segment lost 3 bases and the J segment 2 bases; nucleotides outside the gene matches: 7. CDR3 in DNA: TGTGCCAGCAGCGCCGGGACAGGTCTTACCTACGAGCAGTACTTC. Translation: CASSAGTGLTYEQYF.

This clonotype was recorded at least ten times. The V gene is TRBV6-1, the J gene TRBJ1-1; D is possibly TRBD1 (5 bases). The CDR3 consists of 11 residues. Trimming left V 7 bases short and J 7 bases short, with 10 bases between. The germline V gene encodes CDR1 MNHNS and CDR2 SASEGT. The CDR3: CASTVTGEAFF. Written as DNA, the CDR3 is TGTGCCAGCACAGTCACAGGTGAAGCTTTCTTT.

This clonotype was seen more than once but under ten times. This rearrangement joins TRBV19 to TRBJ2-1, with D perhaps TRBD2 (5 bases). This CDR3 region has 14 residues. Trimming stripped 7 bases from V and 1 base from J, with 11 bases between. CDR1 is LNHDA, CDR2 SQIVND, per germline (reference sequence). CDR3 loop: CASTYSGSYNEQFF. The CDR3 DNA sequence: TGTGCCAGTACCTATTCGGGATCCTACAATGAGCAGTTCTTC.

This clonotype came up many times. This chain links TRBV12-3 or TRBV12-4 with TRBJ1-3; TRBD1 aligns across 7 bases. Germline trimming cut 5 bases from V and 3 bases from J; bases unmatched to any gene: 7. The CDR3 has 15 amino acids. The CDR3 coding sequence is TGTGCCAGCAGTCCGGGAAACAGGGGTGGAAACACCATATATTTT. Translating it yields CASSPGNRGGNTIYF.

This clonotype came up many times. The CDR3 nucleotides are TGTGCCAGCAGCCCAACCTCTGGGGCCAACGTCCTGACTTTC. It yields the protein CASSPTSGANVLTF. The V call is TRBV3-1, the J call TRBJ2-6; D ambiguous. CDR1 is LGHDT, CDR2 YNNKEL, per germline (reference sequence). CDR3 size: 14 residues. Trimming left V 4 bases short and J 0 bases short, with 4 bases between.

Notes on this clonotype: The germline gene is not matched at one end of the junction; a read error may be the cause. CDR3 residues: CTSSTRGVQFEKLFF. The DNA of the CDR3 is TGCACCAGCAGCACCCGCGGGGTTCAGTTTGAAAAACTGTTTTTT. The rearrangement uses TRBV4-1 and TRBJ1-4; D not certain. Germline V lookup: CDR1 MGHRA, CDR2 YSYEKL. This CDR3 spans 15 amino acids.

At least ten counts were recorded for this clonotype. This chain links TRBV7-3 with TRBJ2-3; 8 bases map to TRBD2. The CDR3 totals 15 residues. Losses at the gene ends were 5 bases for V and 2 bases for J; bases not matched to a gene: 6. The V gene's germline CDR1 is SGHTA and CDR2 FQGTGA. The CDR3 nucleotides are TGTGCCAGCAGCCCAATAGCGGGGCCCACAGATACGCAGTATTTT. Amino acid sequence: CASSPIAGPTDTQYF.

This clonotype occurred many times. V and J are TRBV7-9 and TRBJ2-1; D remains unclear. Germline V gene lookup returns CDR1 SEHNR and CDR2 FQNEAQ (reference sequence). The CDR3 runs 14 residues. The V and J ends lost 1 base and 5 bases respectively, with 9 bases between them. The DNA for the CDR3 is TGTGCCAGCAGCTTAGAAGGCGGAGACAATGAGCAGTTCTTC. Translation: CASSLEGGDNEQFF.

This clonotype was counted at least ten times. The junction departs from the called germline gene at one end, perhaps through a read error. This rearrangement joins TRBV7-7 to TRBJ2-1; 8 nucleotides align to TRBD2. The germline V gene has CDR1 SSHAT and CDR2 FNYEAQ (reference sequence). This CDR3 has 14 amino acids. The CDR3 reads CASSSNLLADEQFF. CDR3 nucleotides: TGTGCTAGCAGCTCAAACCTACTAGCGGATGAGCAGTTCTTC.